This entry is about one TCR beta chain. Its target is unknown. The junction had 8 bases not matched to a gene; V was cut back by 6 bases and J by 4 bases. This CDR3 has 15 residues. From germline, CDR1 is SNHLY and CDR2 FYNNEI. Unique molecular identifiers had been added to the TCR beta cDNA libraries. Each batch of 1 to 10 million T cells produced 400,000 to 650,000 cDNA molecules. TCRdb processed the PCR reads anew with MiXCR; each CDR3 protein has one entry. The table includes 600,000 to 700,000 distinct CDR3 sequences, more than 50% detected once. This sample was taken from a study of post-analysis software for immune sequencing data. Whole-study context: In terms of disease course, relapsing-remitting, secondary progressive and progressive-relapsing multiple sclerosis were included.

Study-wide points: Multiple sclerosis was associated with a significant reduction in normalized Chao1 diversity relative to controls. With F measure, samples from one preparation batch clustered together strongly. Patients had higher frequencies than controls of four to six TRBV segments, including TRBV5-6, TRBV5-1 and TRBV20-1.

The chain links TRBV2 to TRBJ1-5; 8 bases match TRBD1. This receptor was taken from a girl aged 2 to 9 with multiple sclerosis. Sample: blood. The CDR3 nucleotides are TGTGCCAGCAGAGAGACAGGGGCGGCTAATCAGCCCCAGCATTTT. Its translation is CASRETGAANQPQHF.